This T cell receptor (beta chain) was obtained from a study of blood T cells in healthy people across ages. It was with a sample-barcoded 5' primer and a J-beta primer mix that a second PCR of roughly 6 to 12 cycles was run. One entry per CDR3 protein results from TCRdb running MiXCR on the 5' RACE reads. The sample lists around 790,000 distinct CDR3 sequences; 40% to 50% were seen once. As concerns this clonotype: Germline is not matched at one junction end, which may reflect a read error.

The source of this sequence is a man aged 60-69 years in good health. Sequenced material: blood.

DNA for the CDR3: TGTGCCAGCAGTGACTCTGGCCCAGGGAACATTCAGTACTTC. Translated: CASSDSGPGNIQYF. V and J are TRBV6-5 and TRBJ2-7; perhaps TRBD1 as D (5 bases). Gene TRBJ2-4 matches the end of the DNA better, so the J call may be wrong. CDR3 length: 14 amino acids. Germline assignment: CDR1 MNHEY and CDR2 SVGAGI.